This T cell receptor beta chain is from a study of blood T cell repertoires in COVID-19. Study information: Acute and convalescent COVID-19 samples came from the United States, Italy and Spain. PBMCs, B-cell-depleted T cells, or T cells provided the cDNA or gDNA that made up the material.

Original data processing: Estimation of nucleated cell counts relied on the amplification of reference gene primers. Here immunoSEQ multiplex PCR was the method, and the copy in TCRdb shows in-frame clones only, minus some. That table gives V, J and clone size, and the DNA gave D and trimming. The sample records some 300,000 clones, around 87% being singletons. V was clipped by 6 bases and J by 1 base; unmatched bases: 3. The germline V gene has CDR1 MNHEY and CDR2 SVGAGI. The CDR3 totals 14 residues. The chain has TRBV6-5 and TRBJ1-3; 7 positions match TRBD1. The sequence was collected from a man aged 70 or older with acute or convalescent COVID-19. Sequencing was done on a sample of peripheral blood. Here the CDR3 reads CASRTGVSGNTIYF. Here the CDR3 DNA reads TGTGCCAGCAGAACAGGGGTTTCTGGAAACACCATATATTTT.